This TCR beta chain comes out of a study of cytomegalovirus exposure and HLA in healthy donors (dated by TCRdb to 2017 to 2019). The study in broad terms: An earlier analysis of approximately 640 of the donors reported roughly 270 Gb of sequence data and roughly 100 million unique TCR beta sequences from 150 million to 200 million T cells. An early release covering roughly 580 HLA-typed donors comprised about 310 gigabases of sequencing data and tens of millions of unique TCR sequences. Of the approximately 400 genotyped donors, approximately 83% fell in the genetic ancestry cluster associated with self-reported Caucasian donors. The study aimed to test whether signatures of past pathogen exposure could be identified by cataloging public T cell receptors. Using immunosequencing, the study profiled T cell repertoires from approximately 700 subjects and related those repertoires to cytomegalovirus serostatus. Besides the first cohort of approximately 710 subjects, a separate validation cohort made up of 120 different subjects was used. High-throughput TCR immunosequencing, statistical association of individual TCRs with disease status, and machine learning were combined to predict cytomegalovirus infection status. In a later analysis, previously published TCR beta repertoires from roughly 710 donors were re-analyzed and high-resolution HLA genotyping was added so that TCR occurrence patterns could be studied. Rather than using new phenotypic data, the later analysis identified candidate immune exposures from TCR beta sequences and from how often those sequences occurred across donors. To decide whether each TCR beta V gene segment behaved as functional or pseudogenic, an earlier analysis of 587 of the donors relied on high-throughput TCR beta sequencing. Alongside the repertoire data, information on donor age, sex, ethnicity and CMV serostatus was compiled. Genome-wide SNP genotypes for about 65% of the roughly 700 donors were used in a later genetic analysis, which treated that subset as a discovery cohort. All discovery cohort repertoires had been generated on a single sequencing platform. Class I and class II HLA loci were covered by the typing at four-digit resolution. Typing coverage varied by locus: 629-630 donors for A, B, C, DRB1 and DQB1; approximately 520 for DQA1; around 570 for DPA1; some 470 for DPB1. Five DR-DQ haplotypes were handled as single units for association and clustering because linkage in the cohort was strong. On average, 235,054 unique TCR beta nucleotide sequences were sequenced per donor among 398 genotyped donors of the cohort, with roughly 19% of those sequences being non-productive.

In total, 630 or so healthy bone marrow donors made up the cohort. At the time of sampling, every cohort member was nominally healthy, though immune exposures that went unrecorded were likely present. The donor was CMV seropositive and belonged to the group of more than 250 seropositive cohort members. Every donor gave a peripheral blood sample, and the peripheral blood mononuclear cells from that sample were used for TCR beta sequencing. The Qiagen DNeasy Blood Extraction Kit was used to extract genomic DNA from the blood cell samples. This clone was counted a few times. The antigen it recognizes is unknown. Base quality data are lacking; no much larger clone is found one base away. The method behind the library was the immunoSEQ multiplex PCR assay. A mixture of 60 forward primers for TCR Vbeta segments and 13 reverse primers for TCR Jbeta segments was used in the multiplex PCR. A multiplex PCR assay on genomic DNA amplified the CDR3 region of rearranged TCR beta genes. On the Illumina HiSeq System, the amplified TCR beta libraries were sequenced as 87-base-pair reads. From the authors' description of their analysis: Across the roughly 670 repertoires, a later analysis counted some 80 million unique TCR beta chains, some 11 million of which were shared by at least two donors. A nearest-neighbor algorithm error-corrected the raw reads and collapsed the reads into unique sequences, merging closely related sequences to remove PCR and sequencing errors. Alignment of CDR3 sequences to IMGT reference sequences was used to assign V, D and J gene segments. Each retained sequence needed at least a six-nucleotide match to both a V gene segment and a J gene segment. Rearrangements were classified as productive when the CDR3 lacked stop codons and remained in frame with V and J, and all other rearrangements were classified as non-productive. Following IMGT convention, CDR3 was defined as the stretch from the second conserved V-encoded cysteine up to the conserved J-encoded phenylalanine. Sequences without an unambiguous match to a single V gene segment were excluded from the earlier analysis of approximately 600 of the donors. In an earlier analysis of a few hundred of the donors, a V segment was called functional when productive rearrangements were above 56.7%, and segregating when the standard deviation between donors exceeded 5%. A statistical classification framework was developed to diagnose cytomegalovirus status using the catalog of TCR beta chain sequences. In a later analysis, TCR nucleotide sequences were compared against IMGT/GENE-DB human TR gene sequences so that V and J genes could be assigned. Using the TCRdist pipeline, a later analysis assigned CDR3 sequences along with most-parsimonious VDJ recombination scenarios. A later analysis defined each TCR beta chain by its CDR3 amino acid sequence plus V-gene family, and excluded reads lacking a unique V-gene family. As a way to deal with suspected cross-contamination and a sequencing artifact, a later analysis dropped 640 or so nucleotide sequences that were highly shared and had low generation probability. For each public chain, a later analysis derived a clonal expansion index from normalized ranks of inferred template counts within each repertoire. In a later analysis, generation probabilities were computed with a VDJ recombination model fitted to out-of-frame rearrangements, and the resulting probabilities were checked against IGoR. Hypergeometric tests were used in a later analysis to score TCR-TCR, TCR-HLA and TCR-CMV co-occurrence, with a repertoire-size bias correction applied to the TCR pairs. To estimate false discovery rates, a later analysis permuted the HLA or CMV assignments 20 times. In a later analysis, co-occurring TCRs were grouped using DBSCAN, and TCRdist sequence similarity was added for clustering within HLA-allele-positive subsets. Co-occurrence clustering excluded repertoires with fewer than 30,000 or more than 120,000 public chains, plus five with anomalous nucleotide sharing. TCRdb stores this immuneACCESS table with in-frame sequences only. Part of the clones is absent; in the studies checked, under half of the shortfall reflects unresolved V genes, and no reason is known for the rest. V, J and clone size are taken as reported in that table, and D and trimming were inferred from the DNA itself. The sample table holds 150,000 to 200,000 clones, of which 60% to 80% were seen once. The ten largest clones add up to more than 13% of the sample.

Clipping removes 2 bases from V and 5 bases from J, with 7 as the unmatched junction base count. CDR1 and CDR2, looked up from the germline V gene, are SGHRS and YFSETQ. The CDR3 starts with the cysteine, ends with the phenylalanine, and has 15 residues. Only the CDR3 portion is preserved as DNA: 45 bases, with reading frame beginning at the first base. What the research found in general, with its limitations: While some public TCRs were present in many individuals, most TCR sequences turned up only very rarely across donors. Several of the top co-occurrence clusters appeared to be linked to parvovirus B19, influenza, CMV and Epstein-Barr virus, according to a later analysis. Because HLA typing was unavailable for some donors at each locus, only the typed subset was used in association tests. Some IMGT-functional V segments, including TRBV6-2 and TRBV6-3, could not be told apart with the 87-base-pair reads, so those segments were excluded. CMV serostatus was the only immune exposure information available for the cohort. It was suggested by the authors that the approach could potentially be generalized to other disease states and immunological phenotypes. An association between a missense DCLRE1C variant and V-gene and J-gene trimming of TCR beta chains was found in a later genetic analysis and replicated in an independent cohort. In vitro tests confirmed that three of the cytomegalovirus-associated TCR beta chains recognize cytomegalovirus antigens. Sequencing depth was assumed to be roughly uniform across donors in the presence/absence analyses, though that assumption may not hold. A later analysis found that HLA-associated TCR beta chains were more clonally expanded and had lower generation probabilities than equally common non-associated chains. In a later analysis, 15,000 to 20,000 TCR beta sequences were associated with specific HLA alleles at a false discovery rate of 0.05. Strong co-occurrence of HLA alleles, especially DR and DQ, made assigning TCR associations to individual alleles difficult. In a later genetic analysis, fewer N-insertions in productive TCRs were reported among donors in an Asian-associated ancestry cluster than the roughly 700-donor mean. The sequencing pipeline was judged likely to have produced a cluster of highly shared sequence variants as a technical artifact. Only TCR beta chains were sequenced in this cohort, and the absence of alpha or paired-chain data limited detectable features. Because counts were too low, seventeen rarely observed V segments, including chromosome 9 orphons, were left out of the earlier analysis of about 620 of the donors. In a later analysis, the rate of TCR association differed among HLA loci, with DRB1 alleles having the most associated TCRs and HLA-C alleles having the fewest. According to a later analysis, most CMV-associated TCR beta chains appeared to be HLA-restricted, and the HLA associations seemed to be driven largely by CMV exposure. The study gave a list of over 150 TCR beta chains associated with cytomegalovirus. Cytomegalovirus status was reported to be diagnosed by the classifier with high specificity and sensitivity in both the original and validation cohorts. Broadly in line with IMGT annotations, most TCR beta V segments showed up in productive rearrangements about 87% or about 30% of the time in an earlier analysis of several hundred of the donors. A further reported finding was that TCR beta sequences accurately predicted the HLA-A and HLA-B alleles for most subjects in the first cohort. Linkage disequilibrium might explain the correlated functional status among segregating V segments, but an unknown experimental factor could not be ruled out.

The receptor's source is a man aged 50-60 years in good health and CMV-seropositive. Sequencing was done on a sample of PBMCs. In this chain, TRBV5-1 is recombined with TRBJ2-1, with TRBD2 identical over 7 junction bases. The DNA sequence is as follows: TGCGCCAGCAGCTTTGGTGGGGGGGATAACAATGAGCAGTTCTTC. Translated, this is CASSFGGGDNNEQFF. Joined to the reference TRBV5-1 and TRBJ2-1 proteins, this CDR3 gives the full variable domain: KAGVTQTPRYLIKTRGQQVTLSCSPISGHRSVSWYQQTPGQGLQFLFEYFSETQRNKGNFPGRFSGRQFSNSRSEMNVSTLELGDSALYLCASSFGGGDNNEQFFGPGTRLTVL.